This T cell receptor beta chain was captured in a study of T cells in localized non-small cell lung cancer. Points from the study as a whole: Turning up in adjacent lung were a median 57 of the top 100 tumor clones. Multi-region tumor sequencing was not done, so intratumor heterogeneity could not be excluded. Clonality of T cells reached its maximum in uninvolved adjacent lung, surpassing tumor. There was an association of higher blood T cell density with longer overall survival.

The CDR3 spans 13 residues. V dropped 5 bases and J dropped 3; count of bases not matched to a gene: 1. The germline V gene has CDR1 MNHGY and CDR2 SAAAGT. This table comes from immunoSEQ multiplex PCR, and its TCRdb copy is limited to in-frame clones, with some not included. The sample consists of some 2,000 clones, 42% of them appearing once. This clone showed up just a few times. What it binds is not known. The sample here was lung tumor tissue, taken before any cancer treatment. The chain couples TRBV6-8 to TRBJ2-3, with 8 bases identical to TRBD2. The origin of this receptor is a male donor at least 60 years old with stage II lung adenocarcinoma. This chain's CDR3 is CASSASGTDTQYF. Written as DNA, the CDR3 is TGTGCCAGCAGTGCTAGCGGGACAGATACGCAGTATTTT.